This T cell receptor (beta chain) stems from a study of cytotoxic CD8 clonotypes in ibrutinib-treated CLL. Looking at the study overall: The patient breakdown showed approximately 11 relapsed/refractory and around 16 treatment-naive cases, with about 18 IGHV unmutated.

Concerning this clone: As yet, its antigen is unknown.

Looked up from germline, CDR1 is LNHDA and CDR2 is SQIVND (reference sequence). This CDR3 is built from 13 residues. The V and J ends lost 6 bases and 4 bases respectively, with 12 bases between them. The data were produced by immunoSEQ multiplex PCR, yet TCRdb's version contains in-frame clones alone and is incomplete. The profile shows fewer than 150,000 clones, around 84% of them singletons. Study-level findings and limits: Clonality went up at the time of ibrutinib response, stayed stable in sustained remission, and later dropped back toward its baseline level at progression. Few clonotypes were public, and these shrank or held steady under treatment. Samples were collected at differing times from sustained-remission and progressing patients.

The V call is TRBV19, the J call TRBJ1-2; weak D call: TRBD1 (6 bases). The sequenced sample was PBMCs, obtained after 24 months of ibrutinib treatment. The sequence derives from a human donor with chronic lymphocytic leukemia. The CDR3 protein is CASREQGGYGYTF. The CDR3 DNA reads TGTGCCAGTAGGGAACAGGGTGGCTATGGCTACACCTTC.